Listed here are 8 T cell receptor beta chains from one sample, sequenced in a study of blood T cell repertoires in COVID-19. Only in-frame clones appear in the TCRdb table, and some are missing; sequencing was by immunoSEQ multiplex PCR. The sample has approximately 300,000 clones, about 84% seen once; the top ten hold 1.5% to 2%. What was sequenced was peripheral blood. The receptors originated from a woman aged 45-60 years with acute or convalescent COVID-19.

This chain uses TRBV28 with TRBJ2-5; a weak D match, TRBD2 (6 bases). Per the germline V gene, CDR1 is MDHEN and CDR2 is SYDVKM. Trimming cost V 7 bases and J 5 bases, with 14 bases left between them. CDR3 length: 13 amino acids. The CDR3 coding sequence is TGTGCCAGCACCCTTGCAGGGAGGGAGACCCAGTACTTC. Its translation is CASTLAGRETQYF.

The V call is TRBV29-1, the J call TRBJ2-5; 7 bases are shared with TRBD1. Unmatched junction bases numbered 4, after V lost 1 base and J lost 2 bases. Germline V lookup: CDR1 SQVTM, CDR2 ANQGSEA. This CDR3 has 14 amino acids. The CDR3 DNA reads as TGCAGCGTTGAAGGAGGGACAGCTCAAGAGACCCAGTACTTC. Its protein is CSVEGGTAQETQYF.

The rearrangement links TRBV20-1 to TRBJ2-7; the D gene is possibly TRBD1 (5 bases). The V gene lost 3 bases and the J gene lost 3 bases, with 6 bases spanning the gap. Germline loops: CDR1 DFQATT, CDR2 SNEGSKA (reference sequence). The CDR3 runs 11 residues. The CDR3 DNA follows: TGCAGTGCTAGCCAGGGCTACGAGCAGTACTTC. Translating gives CSASQGYEQYF.

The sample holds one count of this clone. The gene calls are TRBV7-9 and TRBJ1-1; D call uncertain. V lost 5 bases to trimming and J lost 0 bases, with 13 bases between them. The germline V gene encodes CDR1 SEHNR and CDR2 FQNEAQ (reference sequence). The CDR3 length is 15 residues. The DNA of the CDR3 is TGTGCCAGCAGCCTACCTCGACATCTGAACACTGAAGCTTTCTTT. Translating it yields CASSLPRHLNTEAFF.

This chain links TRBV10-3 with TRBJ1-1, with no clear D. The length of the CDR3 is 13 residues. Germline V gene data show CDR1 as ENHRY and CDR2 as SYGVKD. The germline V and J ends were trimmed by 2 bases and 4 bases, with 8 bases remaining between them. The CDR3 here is CAISELFSTEAFF. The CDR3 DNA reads TGTGCCATCAGTGAGCTGTTTTCCACTGAAGCTTTCTTT.

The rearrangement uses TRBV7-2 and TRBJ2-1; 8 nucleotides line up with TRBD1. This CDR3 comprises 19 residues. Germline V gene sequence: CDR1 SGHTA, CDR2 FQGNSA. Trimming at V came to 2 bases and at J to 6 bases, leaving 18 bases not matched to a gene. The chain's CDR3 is CASSLLAGGITREANEQFF. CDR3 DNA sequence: TGTGCCAGCAGCTTATTGGCAGGGGGCATAACCCGAGAAGCCAATGAGCAGTTCTTC.

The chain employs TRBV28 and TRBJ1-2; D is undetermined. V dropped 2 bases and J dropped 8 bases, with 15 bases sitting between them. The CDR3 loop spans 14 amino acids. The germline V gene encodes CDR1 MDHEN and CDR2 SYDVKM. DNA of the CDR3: TGTGCCAGCAGTTTAACGGATTACCGGGGAGGCTACACCTTC. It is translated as CASSLTDYRGGYTF.

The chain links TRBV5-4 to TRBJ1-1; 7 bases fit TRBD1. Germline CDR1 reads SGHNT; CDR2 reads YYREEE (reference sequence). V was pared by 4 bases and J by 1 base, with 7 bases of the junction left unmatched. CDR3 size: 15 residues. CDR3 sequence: CASSPQGTANTEAFF. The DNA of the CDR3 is TGTGCCAGCAGCCCCCAGGGGACAGCGAACACTGAAGCTTTCTTT.